These 14 T cell receptor beta chains were all obtained from the same sample, sequenced in a study of blood T cell repertoires in COVID-19. Profiled with immunoSEQ multiplex PCR; TCRdb holds only in-frame clones, not every one. The sample records approximately 270,000 clones, approximately 86% being singletons. Material for sequencing was peripheral blood. The receptors were sampled from a man in his forties or fifties with active or convalescent COVID-19.

This clone is a singleton in its sample. The chain recombines TRBV3-1 (or the pseudogene TRBV3-2) with TRBJ1-5, with TRBD1 identical over 7 bases. The CDR3 runs to 16 residues. CDR1 and CDR2 (germline): LGHDT, YNNKEL (reference sequence). The trim removed 4 bases at V and 4 bases at J, leaving 10 bases unmatched. CDR3 DNA: TGTGCCAGCAGCCCATCCTGGACAGGAAGAAATCAGCCCCAGCATTTT. Its translation: CASSPSWTGRNQPQHF.

The gene calls are TRBV27 and TRBJ1-4; TRBD1 aligns across 7 bases. J lost 4 bases, V lost 5 bases, and 10 bases had no gene match. Germline V gives CDR1 MNHEY, CDR2 SMNVEV (reference sequence). CDR3 length: 16 residues. The CDR3 DNA follows: TGTGCCAGCAGTGAACAGGGGCCAGGGTTTAATGAAAAACTGTTTTTT. Its protein is CASSEQGPGFNEKLFF.

The V and J genes are TRBV6-5 and TRBJ1-1, with D unresolved. The germline V gene encodes CDR1 MNHEY and CDR2 SVGAGI. Trimming removed 0 bases from V and 4 bases from J, with 15 bases in between. This CDR3 spans 16 amino acids. The CDR3 loop reads CASSYSILDMATEAFF. The CDR3 coding sequence is TGTGCCAGCAGTTACTCGATCCTCGACATGGCCACTGAAGCTTTCTTT.

CDR3: CASSSAGPRGKNEQFF. DNA for the CDR3: TGTGCCAGCAGCTCCGCCGGGCCAAGGGGAAAGAATGAGCAGTTCTTC. This chain uses TRBV11-2 with TRBJ2-1; maybe TRBD1 (5 bases). The V gene lost 4 bases and the J gene lost 7 bases, with 20 bases spanning the gap. Germline CDR1 SGHAT, CDR2 FQNNGV. The length of the CDR3 is 16 residues.

The genes are TRBV28 and TRBJ2-7; TRBD2 agrees at 12 bases. The CDR3 is 15 amino acids. Looked up from germline, CDR1 is MDHEN and CDR2 is SYDVKM. Trimming took 4 bases from V and 6 from J; bases not matched to a gene: 7. CDR3 nucleotides: TGTGCCAGCAGTTCCCTAGCGGGGGGGCGCGTCGAGCAGTACTTC. Protein sequence: CASSSLAGGRVEQYF.

V is TRBV27 and J is TRBJ2-7; D perhaps matches TRBD1 (6 bases). The CDR3 consists of 15 residues. Germline CDR1 reads MNHEY; CDR2 reads SMNVEV (reference sequence). Trimming took off 11 bases at V and 3 bases at J, with 23 bases between the two ends. This CDR3 is CAGVHRDKRYYEQYF. The CDR3, as DNA: TGTGCCGGAGTACACCGGGACAAACGGTACTACGAGCAGTACTTC.

Here the CDR3 reads CASSPMDTLSYEQYF. The CDR3 nucleotides are TGTGCCAGCTCACCGATGGACACCCTTTCCTACGAGCAGTACTTC. This sequence joins TRBV18 and TRBJ2-7; D may be TRBD1 (5 bases). Between the trimmed V and J ends, which lost 3 bases and 1 base, there was a span of 13 bases. Looked up from germline, CDR1 is KGHSH and CDR2 is LQKENI. CDR3 size: 15 residues.

The rearrangement links TRBV3-1 (or the pseudogene TRBV3-2) to TRBJ2-7; tentatively, D is TRBD1 (5 bases). V lost 8 bases and J 2 bases, leaving 16 bases between the germline ends. Germline CDR1 LGHDT, CDR2 YNNKEL (reference sequence). The CDR3 is made up of 14 amino acids. The CDR3 loop reads CASSSQGGPYEQYF. In DNA form, the CDR3 reads TGTGCCAGCTCCTCTCAGGGCGGACCCTACGAGCAGTACTTC.

CDR3 DNA sequence: TGTGCCAGCAGTCTGGGGACAGGGGTGAGTGGCTACACCTTC. Translated, it gives CASSLGTGVSGYTF. This rearrangement joins TRBV27 to TRBJ1-2; TRBD1 agrees at 10 bases. V gave up 5 bases and J gave up 7 bases; unmatched junction bases: 7. The V gene's germline CDR1 is MNHEY and CDR2 SMNVEV (reference sequence). This CDR3 comprises 14 residues.

The J gene is TRBJ2-4, the V gene TRBV2, with a weak D call TRBD1 (6 bases). CDR3 length: 14 amino acids. Per the germline V gene, CDR1 is SNHLY and CDR2 is FYNNEI. V lost 7 bases and J 5 bases, leaving 15 bases between the germline ends. The chain's CDR3 is CASNRKGVENIQYF. CDR3 nucleotides: TGTGCCAGCAACCGAAAGGGGGTTGAAAACATTCAGTACTTC.

The chain has TRBV9 and TRBJ2-3; a possible D gene is TRBD2 (7 bases). The germline CDR1 and CDR2 sequences are SGDLS and YYNGEE. V was clipped by 3 bases and J by 2 bases, with 13 bases between them. The CDR3 covers 15 residues. In DNA form, the CDR3 reads TGTGCCAGCAGCGCGGGGGGCGGGGCCACAGATACGCAGTATTTT. Encoded protein: CASSAGGGATDTQYF.

This clone was recorded only once. DNA of the CDR3: TGTGCCATCACCGGGACAGGGGGCGGGGAGGATGGCTACACCTTC. It translates to CAITGTGGGEDGYTF. This chain joins TRBV10-3 and TRBJ1-2; 12 bases are a match to TRBD1. CDR3 length: 15 residues. V shed 7 bases, J shed 6 bases, and the junction held 9 bases outside the gene matches. Looked up from germline, CDR1 is ENHRY and CDR2 is SYGVKD.

The rearrangement joins TRBV18 to TRBJ1-4, with D perhaps matching TRBD1 (6 bases). Trimming removed 3 bases from V and 1 base from J, with 9 bases in between. The CDR3 runs 15 residues. The germline V gene has CDR1 KGHSH and CDR2 LQKENI. CDR3 sequence (DNA): TGTGCCAGCTCACCCCTCAGGGGAACTAATGAAAAACTGTTTTTT. Amino acid sequence: CASSPLRGTNEKLFF. Complete variable domain (other parts from reference TRBV18 and TRBJ1-4): NAGVMQNPRHLVRRRGQEARLRCSPMKGHSHVYWYRQLPEEGLKFMVYLQKENIIDESGMPKERFSAEFPKEGPSILRIQQVVRGDSAAYFCASSPLRGTNEKLFFGSGTQLSVL.

CDR3 nucleotides: TGTGCCAGCAGCGATAGCTCCTACAATGAGCAGTTCTTC. It is translated as CASSDSSYNEQFF. The rearrangement joins TRBV5-4 to TRBJ2-1; D is uncertain. Germline V lookup: CDR1 SGHNT, CDR2 YYREEE (reference sequence). V was trimmed by 4 bases and J by 0 bases, leaving 5 bases between them. CDR3 length equals 13 residues.